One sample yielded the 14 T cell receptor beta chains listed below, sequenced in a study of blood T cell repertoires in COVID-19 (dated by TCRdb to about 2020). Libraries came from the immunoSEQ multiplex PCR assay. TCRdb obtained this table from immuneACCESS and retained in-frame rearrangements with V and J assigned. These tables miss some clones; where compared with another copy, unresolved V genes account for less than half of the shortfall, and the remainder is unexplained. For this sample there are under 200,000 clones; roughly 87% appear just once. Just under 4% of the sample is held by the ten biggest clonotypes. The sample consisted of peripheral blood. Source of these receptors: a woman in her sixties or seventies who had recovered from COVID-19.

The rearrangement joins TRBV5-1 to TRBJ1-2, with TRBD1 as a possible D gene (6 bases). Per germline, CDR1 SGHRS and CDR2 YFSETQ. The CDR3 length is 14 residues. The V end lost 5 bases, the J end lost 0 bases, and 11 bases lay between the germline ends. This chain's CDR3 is CASRADRTNYGYTF. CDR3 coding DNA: TGCGCCAGCAGGGCTGACAGGACTAACTATGGCTACACCTTC.

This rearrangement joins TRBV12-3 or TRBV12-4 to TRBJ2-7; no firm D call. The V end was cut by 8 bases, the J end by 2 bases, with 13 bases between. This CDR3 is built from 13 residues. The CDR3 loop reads CASARSLTYEQYF. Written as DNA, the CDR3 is TGTGCCAGCGCCAGATCCTTAACCTACGAGCAGTACTTC.

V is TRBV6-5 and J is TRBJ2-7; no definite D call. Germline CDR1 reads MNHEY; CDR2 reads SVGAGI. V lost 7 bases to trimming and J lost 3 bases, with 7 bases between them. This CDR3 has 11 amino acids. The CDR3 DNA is TGTGCCAGCATTAGAAACTACGAGCAGTACTTC. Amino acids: CASIRNYEQYF.

DNA of the CDR3: TGTGCCAGCAGCCCGCTCAGTTCCTACAATGAGCAGTTCTTC. Translating it yields CASSPLSSYNEQFF. This chain connects TRBV7-9 to TRBJ2-1; no reliable D call. The CDR3 is made up of 14 amino acids. Trimming took off 5 bases at V and 1 base at J, with 9 bases between the two ends. Germline CDR1 and CDR2: SEHNR and FQNEAQ (reference sequence). The full variable domain, rest sourced from reference TRBV7-9 and TRBJ2-1, is DTGVSQNPRHKITKRGQNVTFRCDPISEHNRLYWYRQTLGQGPEFLTYFQNEAQLEKSRLLSDRFSAERPKGSFSTLEIQRTEQGDSAMYLCASSPLSSYNEQFFGPGTRLTVL.

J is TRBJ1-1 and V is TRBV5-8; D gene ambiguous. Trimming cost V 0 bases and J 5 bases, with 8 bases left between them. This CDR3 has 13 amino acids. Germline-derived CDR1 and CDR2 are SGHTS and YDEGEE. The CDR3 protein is CASSLALQTEAFF. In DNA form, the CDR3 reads TGTGCCAGCAGCTTGGCTCTTCAGACTGAAGCTTTCTTT.

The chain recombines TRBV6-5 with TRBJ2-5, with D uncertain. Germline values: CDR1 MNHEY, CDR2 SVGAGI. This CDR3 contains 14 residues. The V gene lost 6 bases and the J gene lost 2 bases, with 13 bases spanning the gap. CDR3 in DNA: TGTGCCAGCAGCAACGCAGGCCCGCAAGAGACCCAGTACTTC. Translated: CASSNAGPQETQYF.

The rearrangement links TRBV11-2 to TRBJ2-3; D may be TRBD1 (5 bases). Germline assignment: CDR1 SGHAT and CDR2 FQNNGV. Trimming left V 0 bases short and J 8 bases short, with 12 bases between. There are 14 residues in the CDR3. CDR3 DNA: TGTGCCAGCAGCTTAGATACTATCAGGGCTACGCAGTATTTT. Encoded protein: CASSLDTIRATQYF.

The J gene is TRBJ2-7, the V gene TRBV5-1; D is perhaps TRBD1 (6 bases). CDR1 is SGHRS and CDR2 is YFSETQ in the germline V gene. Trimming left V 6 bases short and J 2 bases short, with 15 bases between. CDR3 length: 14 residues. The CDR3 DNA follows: TGCGCCAGCACCACCGAAGGGGGTGCCTACGAGCAGTACTTC. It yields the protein CASTTEGGAYEQYF.

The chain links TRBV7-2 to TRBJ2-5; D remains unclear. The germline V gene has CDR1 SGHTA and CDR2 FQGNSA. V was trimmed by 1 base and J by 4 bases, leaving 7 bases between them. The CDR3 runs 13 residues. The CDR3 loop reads CASSLVAAETQYF. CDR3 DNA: TGTGCCAGCAGCTTAGTAGCCGCAGAGACCCAGTACTTC.

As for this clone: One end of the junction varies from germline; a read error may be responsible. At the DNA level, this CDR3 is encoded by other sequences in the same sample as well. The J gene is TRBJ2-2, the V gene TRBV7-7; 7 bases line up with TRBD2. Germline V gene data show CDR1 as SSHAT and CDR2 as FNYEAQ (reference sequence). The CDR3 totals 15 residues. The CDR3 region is CASSLAGPGAGELFF. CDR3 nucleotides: TGTGCTAGCAGCTTAGCGGGTCCGGGGGCCGGGGAGCTGTTTTTT.

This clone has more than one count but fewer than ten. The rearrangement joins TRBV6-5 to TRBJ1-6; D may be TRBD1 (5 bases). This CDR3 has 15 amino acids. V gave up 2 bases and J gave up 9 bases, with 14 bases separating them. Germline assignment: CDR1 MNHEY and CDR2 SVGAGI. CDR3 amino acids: CASSYRGGSGSPLHF. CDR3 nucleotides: TGTGCCAGCAGTTACCGGGGGGGAAGTGGTTCACCCCTCCACTTT.

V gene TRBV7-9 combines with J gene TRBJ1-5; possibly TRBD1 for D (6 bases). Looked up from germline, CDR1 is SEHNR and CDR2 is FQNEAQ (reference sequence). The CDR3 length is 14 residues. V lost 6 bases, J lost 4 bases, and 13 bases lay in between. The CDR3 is CASRPQGHNQPQHF. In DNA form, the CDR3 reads TGTGCCAGCAGGCCTCAGGGGCATAATCAGCCCCAGCATTTT.

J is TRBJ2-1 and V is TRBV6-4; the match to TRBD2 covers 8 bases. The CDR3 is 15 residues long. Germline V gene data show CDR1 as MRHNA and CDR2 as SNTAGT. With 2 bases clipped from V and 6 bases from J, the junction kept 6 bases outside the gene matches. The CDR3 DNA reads TGTGCCAGCAGTGACGGGGTAGCGGGGATCAATGAGCAGTTCTTC. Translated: CASSDGVAGINEQFF.

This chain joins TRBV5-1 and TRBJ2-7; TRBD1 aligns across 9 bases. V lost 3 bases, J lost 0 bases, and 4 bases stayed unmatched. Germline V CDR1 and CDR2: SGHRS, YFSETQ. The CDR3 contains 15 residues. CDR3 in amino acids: CASSSTGQGSYEQYF. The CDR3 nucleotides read TGCGCCAGCAGCTCGACGGGACAGGGCTCCTACGAGCAGTACTTC.